The 27 T cell receptor beta chains below were found in one sample sequenced in a study of neoadjuvant nivolumab and ipilimumab in lung cancer. Profiling relied on immunoSEQ multiplex PCR, and the TCRdb table lists in-frame clones only, not all of them. The table includes about 18,000 clones, over 70% detected once. The sequenced sample was peripheral blood, obtained before neoadjuvant nivolumab, alone or with ipilimumab. The receptors derive from an adult with non-small cell lung cancer.

The chain has TRBV29-1 and TRBJ2-7; the D is unclear. Deletions cut 0 bases from V and 0 bases from J, with 6 bases between. Germline V gives CDR1 SQVTM, CDR2 ANQGSEA. The CDR3 contains 13 residues. Here the CDR3 DNA reads TGCAGCGTTGAAGACCCGAGCTCCTACGAGCAGTACTTC. It is translated as CSVEDPSSYEQYF.

The chain has TRBV6-1 and TRBJ1-2, with D uncertain. Trimming took 6 bases from V and 3 from J, leaving 11 bases between them. The germline V gene has CDR1 MNHNS and CDR2 SASEGT. The CDR3 is made up of 13 amino acids. The CDR3 loop is CASSESRDYGYTF. CDR3 sequence (DNA): TGTGCCAGCAGCGAAAGCCGGGACTATGGCTACACCTTC.

This clone appeared a few times. The V call is TRBV7-2, the J call TRBJ2-2; possibly TRBD2 for D (5 bases). In germline, CDR1 is SGHTA, CDR2 FQGNSA. The V end was cut by 3 bases, the J end by 5 bases, with 7 bases between. This CDR3 has 13 amino acids. CDR3 DNA: TGTGCCAGCAGCTTTACGGGGACCGGGGAGCTGTTTTTT. Residues: CASSFTGTGELFF. The full variable domain, rest sourced from reference TRBV7-2 and TRBJ2-2, is GAGVSQSPSNKVTEKGKDVELRCDPISGHTALYWYRQSLGQGLEFLIYFQGNSAPDKSGLPSDRFSAERTGGSVSTLTIQRTQQEDSAVYLCASSFTGTGELFFGEGSRLTVL.

V and J are TRBV6-5 and TRBJ2-1, with D tentatively TRBD1 or TRBD2 (5 bases each). Trimming took off 0 bases at V and 6 bases at J, with 15 bases between the two ends. The CDR3 has 16 residues. CDR1 and CDR2 (germline): MNHEY, SVGAGI. The CDR3 is CASSYSNQGVSNEQFF. CDR3 in DNA: TGTGCCAGCAGTTACTCGAATCAGGGAGTTAGCAATGAGCAGTTCTTC.

The genes are TRBV5-1 and TRBJ2-1; TRBD2 matches at 10 bases. The germline V gene has CDR1 SGHRS and CDR2 YFSETQ. The CDR3 has 17 residues. The junction had 9 bases not matched to a gene; V was cut back by 3 bases and J by 3 bases. The CDR3 sequence is CASSSNRLAGNYNEQFF. DNA for the CDR3: TGCGCCAGCAGCTCGAACCGACTAGCGGGCAACTACAATGAGCAGTTCTTC.

On this clone: The junction and the germline gene differ at one end; a read error may be behind it. The CDR3 bases are TGCGGCAGCTCCCAGGGGGACTATCCCTACGAGCAGTACTTC. This translates into CGSSQGDYPYEQYF. This sequence joins TRBV5-1 and TRBJ2-7, with D perhaps assigned TRBD1 or TRBD2 (7 bases each). CDR1 SGHRS and CDR2 YFSETQ come from the germline V gene. The CDR3 contains 14 residues.

The chain couples TRBV28 to TRBJ2-7; D is perhaps TRBD2 (5 bases). From germline, CDR1 is MDHEN and CDR2 SYDVKM. V was cut by 2 bases and J by 3 bases, with 8 bases left in between. The CDR3 spans 13 residues. The CDR3 spells CASSLGSLYEQYF. The CDR3 nucleotides are TGTGCCAGCAGTTTAGGGAGCCTCTACGAGCAGTACTTC.

The chain recombines TRBV6-5 with TRBJ2-7; D unresolved. The CDR3 covers 14 residues. V was shortened by 0 bases and J by 2 bases, with 8 bases between the two germline ends. Germline V lookup: CDR1 MNHEY, CDR2 SVGAGI. The DNA of the CDR3 is TGTGCCAGCAGTTACTCGAGGCAGACCTACGAGCAGTACTTC. This encodes CASSYSRQTYEQYF.

J is TRBJ2-7 and V is TRBV27; no clear D. The V end was cut by 5 bases, the J end by 2 bases, with 19 bases between. The CDR3 totals 16 residues. CDR1 and CDR2 (germline): MNHEY, SMNVEV (reference sequence). The CDR3 is CASSPPLWVTTYEQYF. In DNA form, the CDR3 reads TGTGCCAGCAGTCCGCCCCTCTGGGTAACTACCTACGAGCAGTACTTC.

V gene TRBV18 combines with J gene TRBJ1-2; D is possibly TRBD1 (5 bases). The CDR3 extends over 13 amino acids. CDR1 and CDR2 from the germline V gene are KGHSH and LQKENI. V shed 3 bases and J shed 6 bases, with 11 bases lying between them. CDR3 loop: CASSPARGDGYTF. The DNA for the CDR3 is TGTGCCAGCTCACCTGCACGGGGCGATGGCTACACCTTC.

The rearrangement joins TRBV30 to TRBJ1-4; D might be TRBD1 (5 bases). This CDR3 has 15 residues. Germline CDR1 reads GTSNPN; CDR2 reads SVGIG (reference sequence). V shed 0 bases and J shed 3 bases, with 11 bases lying between them. The CDR3 DNA reads as TGTGCCTGGAGTGTACCGGGAGGGGCTAATGAAAAACTGTTTTTT. Protein product: CAWSVPGGANEKLFF.

The J gene is TRBJ2-1, the V gene TRBV15; TRBD2 might be the D (5 bases). V was pared by 0 bases and J by 6 bases, with 15 bases between. The germline V gene encodes CDR1 LNHNV and CDR2 YYDKDF (reference sequence). The CDR3 covers 16 residues. DNA for the CDR3: TGTGCCACCAGCAGAGAGAAGCGGAGCATTCTCAATGAGCAGTTCTTC. Its protein is CATSREKRSILNEQFF. The variable domain in full, with the rest retrieved from reference TRBV15 and TRBJ2-1, is DAMVIQNPRYQVTQFGKPVTLSCSQTLNHNVMYWYQQKSSQAPKLLFHYYDKDFNNEADTPDNFQSRRPNTSFCFLDIRSPGLGDTAMYLCATSREKRSILNEQFFGPGTRLTVL.

The sample holds a few counts of this clone. The chain links TRBV19 to TRBJ2-7, with D perhaps assigned TRBD1 or TRBD2 (5 bases each). The CDR3 is 12 residues long. The V and J ends lost 5 bases and 0 bases respectively, with 5 bases between them. Germline V gives CDR1 LNHDA, CDR2 SQIVND (reference sequence). CDR3 DNA: TGTGCCAGTAGTGGGGGCTCCTACGAGCAGTACTTC. Translating it yields CASSGGSYEQYF.

J is TRBJ2-3 and V is TRBV5-4; D remains unclear. CDR1 SGHNT and CDR2 YYREEE come from the germline V gene (reference sequence). Trimming removed 5 bases from V and 8 bases from J, with 15 bases in between. CDR3 length: 13 amino acids. CDR3 region: CASSFGPSGTQYF. The CDR3 coding sequence is TGTGCCAGCAGTTTCGGCCCTTCGGGTACGCAGTATTTT.

This clone was seen only once. The chain combines TRBV25-1 with TRBJ1-1; TRBD1 might be the D (6 bases). The germline CDR1 and CDR2 sequences are MGHDK and SYGVNS. The CDR3 extends over 13 amino acids. V gave up 8 bases and J gave up 7 bases, with 17 bases separating them. The CDR3 DNA reads TGTGCCAGCTTGGACAGAAGCAACTTTGAAGCTTTCTTT. Its translation: CASLDRSNFEAFF.

This sequence joins TRBV6-5 and TRBJ2-7, with D possibly matching TRBD2 (6 bases). This CDR3 has 15 residues. CDR1 is MNHEY and CDR2 is SVGAGI in the germline V gene. The ends were cut back, 3 bases at V and 0 bases at J, with 12 bases in the middle. The chain's CDR3 is CASSYPRGSSYEQYF. DNA for the CDR3: TGTGCCAGCAGTTATCCGCGGGGATCCTCCTACGAGCAGTACTTC.

This CDR3 is CAISTGTSGRPRETQYF. The CDR3 DNA reads as TGTGCCATCAGCACCGGGACTAGCGGGAGGCCTAGGGAGACCCAGTACTTC. The J gene is TRBJ2-5, the V gene TRBV10-3; 15 bases are a match to TRBD2. V gave up 6 bases and J gave up 5 bases; unmatched junction bases: 10. Per the germline V gene, CDR1 is ENHRY and CDR2 is SYGVKD. The length of the CDR3 is 17 residues.

The V gene is TRBV5-4, the J gene TRBJ2-7; D is unresolved. V shed 0 bases and J shed 2 bases, with 15 bases lying between them. Germline CDR1 and CDR2: SGHNT and YYREEE (reference sequence). This CDR3 has 16 amino acids. Written as DNA, the CDR3 is TGTGCCAGCAGCTTGGGCCCCGGCAGCGTCGCCTACGAGCAGTACTTC. Translated, it gives CASSLGPGSVAYEQYF.

The chain is built from TRBV5-1 and TRBJ1-1, with 8 nucleotides matching TRBD1. Unmatched junction bases numbered 6, after V lost 6 bases and J lost 5 bases. This CDR3 contains 13 residues. In germline, CDR1 is SGHRS, CDR2 YFSETQ. CDR3 loop: CASTNTGGTEAFF. CDR3 sequence (DNA): TGCGCCAGCACGAACACAGGGGGGACTGAAGCTTTCTTT.

The sample holds a few counts of this clone. The CDR3: CASSSTGETEAFF. For the CDR3, the DNA is TGTGCCAGCAGTTCAACAGGGGAGACTGAAGCTTTCTTT. The chain links TRBV27 to TRBJ1-1, with 7 positions matching TRBD1. Germline V gene sequence: CDR1 MNHEY, CDR2 SMNVEV (reference sequence). The V and J ends lost 4 bases and 5 bases, in that order; junction bases with no gene match: 4. This CDR3 contains 13 residues.

The rearrangement joins TRBV11-3 to TRBJ2-5; 9 bases are a match to TRBD2. V lost 5 bases and J lost 0; bases outside the gene matches: 7. The CDR3 is made up of 16 amino acids. Germline CDR1 SGHNT, CDR2 YENEEA. CDR3 protein: CASSTGTSLYQETQYF. The CDR3 nucleotides are TGTGCCAGCAGCACAGGGACTAGCCTGTACCAAGAGACCCAGTACTTC.

This chain connects TRBV7-2 to TRBJ2-7, with 7 positions matching TRBD1. With V trimmed by 3 bases and J by 3 bases, 2 bases remained unmatched. This CDR3 has 13 amino acids. Germline CDR1 and CDR2: SGHTA and FQGNSA. This chain's CDR3 is CASSFTGVYEQYF. CDR3 nucleotides: TGTGCCAGCAGCTTTACAGGGGTCTACGAGCAGTACTTC.

This chain links TRBV9 with TRBJ2-5; D perhaps matches TRBD2 (6 bases). Germline V CDR1 and CDR2: SGDLS, YYNGEE. This CDR3 has 14 amino acids. V was cut by 0 bases and J by 7 bases, with 13 bases left in between. In DNA, the CDR3 is TGTGCCAGCAGCGTAGAAGCGGGCCTGGGGACCCAGTACTTC. It translates to CASSVEAGLGTQYF.

The gene calls are TRBV15 and TRBJ2-1; 9 bases agree with TRBD2. Germline-derived CDR1 and CDR2 are LNHNV and YYDKDF (reference sequence). The CDR3 extends over 15 amino acids. With 3 bases clipped from V and 4 bases from J, the junction kept 4 bases outside the gene matches. CDR3 sequence reads: CATSRTSGAYNEQFF. CDR3 nucleotide sequence: TGTGCCACCAGCAGGACTAGCGGAGCTTACAATGAGCAGTTCTTC.

V and J are TRBV18 and TRBJ2-7, with 7 positions matching TRBD1. The junction had 5 bases not matched to a gene; V was cut back by 3 bases and J by 0 bases. The CDR3 contains 15 residues. Germline CDR1 KGHSH, CDR2 LQKENI. For the CDR3, the DNA is TGTGCCAGCTCACCCTTGGGACAGAGCTCCTACGAGCAGTACTTC. Its translation: CASSPLGQSSYEQYF.

The chain couples TRBV7-6 to TRBJ1-1; 7 bases line up with TRBD1. This CDR3 has 14 amino acids. CDR1 and CDR2 (germline): SGHVS, FNYEAQ. Trimming cost V 5 bases and J 2 bases; bases outside gene matches: 5. CDR3 residues: CASSDRQGNTEAFF. Written as DNA, the CDR3 is TGTGCCAGCAGCGATAGACAGGGCAACACTGAAGCTTTCTTT.

The genes are TRBV9 and TRBJ1-4; no clear D gene. V gave up 1 base and J gave up 0 bases, with 4 bases separating them. Looked up from germline, CDR1 is SGDLS and CDR2 is YYNGEE. CDR3 length: 14 residues. The CDR3 DNA is TGTGCCAGCAGCGTAACTGCAACTAATGAAAAACTGTTTTTT. Translating it yields CASSVTATNEKLFF.